Listed below are T cell receptor beta chains from one sample, sequenced in a study of T cells in Graves' hyperthyroidism and ophthalmopathy. TCRdb reprocessed the multiplex PCR reads via MiXCR and lists one record per CDR3 protein. The table includes hundreds of thousands of distinct CDR3 sequences, 38% detected once. The sequenced sample consisted of blood. Every receptor here comes from a man aged 18-30 years with Graves' hyperthyroidism. Both conserved end residues are part of each CDR3. Fields, in order: V gene, clone size, D gene, J gene, CDR3 DNA, CDR3 protein. D genes are given only for firm matches. Rows give clone size only sometimes, using once, few, many, or a class for an expanded clone.

>TRBV2|many|NA|TRBJ1-1
TGTGCCAGCAGACAGAGGAACACTGAAGCTTTCTTT
CASRQRNTEAFF
>TRBV20-1|NA|NA|TRBJ2-2
TGCAGTGCTAGAGATTACGGAGGATCGAACACCGGGGAGCTGTTTTTT
CSARDYGGSNTGELFF
>TRBV20-1|NA|TRBD1|TRBJ1-3
TGCAGTGCCAGCAAGACGACAGGGCACGGAAACACCATATATTTT
CSASKTTGHGNTIYF
>TRBV10-3|NA|TRBD1|TRBJ1-5
TGTGCCACCAGGGGGACAGGGGACAATCAGCCCCAGCATTTT
CATRGTGDNQPQHF
>TRBV10-3|few|NA|TRBJ2-2
TGTGCCATCAGTGAGTCGGGGGGCCGTGGCACCGGGGAGCTGTTTTTT
CAISESGGRGTGELFF
>TRBV6-1|NA|TRBD2|TRBJ2-5
TGTGCCAGCAGCGCCCCGGGACTAGCGGGGGGGAACCAAGAGGCCCAGTACTTC
CASSAPGLAGGNQEAQYF
>TRBV7-9|NA|NA|TRBJ1-4
TGTGCCAGCAGCTTCGCTTACGCCGGGACGGCAGAGGAAAAACTGTTTTTT
CASSFAYAGTAEEKLFF
>TRBV4-3|NA|NA|TRBJ2-7
TGCGCCAGCAGCCAAGGGGTGGGGGCCTACGAGCAGTACTTC
CASSQGVGAYEQYF
>TRBV12-3/TRBV12-4|few|NA|TRBJ1-4
TGTGCCAGCAGCCAAGGACCCCTCGCGGAAAAACTGTTTTTT
CASSQGPLAEKLFF
>TRBV6-5|NA|NA|TRBJ1-4
TGTGCCAGCAGTGCTAGCAGGAACGAAAAACTGTTTTTT
CASSASRNEKLFF
>TRBV29-1|NA|NA|TRBJ1-1
TGCAGCGTCCACGACAGGCAAGCTTTCTTT
CSVHDRQAFF
>TRBV9|NA|NA|TRBJ2-6
TGTGCCAGCAGCGTAGATCCGCGTTCCATCTCTGGGGCCAACGTCCTGACTTTC
CASSVDPRSISGANVLTF
>TRBV29-1|many|TRBD1|TRBJ2-7
TGCAGCGTCGCCCCGGACAGGGGTGCCTACGAGCAGTACTTC
CSVAPDRGAYEQYF
>TRBV6-5|NA|NA|TRBJ1-4
TGTGCCAGCAGTTACTTCCCGACAGGATTTAATGAAAAACTGTTTTTT
CASSYFPTGFNEKLFF
>TRBV7-9|NA|TRBD1|TRBJ1-5
TGCGCCAGCAGCCCGGAGGACAGGGTCAATCAGCCCCAGCATTTT
CASSPEDRVNQPQHF
>TRBV20-1|NA|NA|TRBJ2-7
TGCAGTGCTAGAGCTATACAGGGTTCCTACGAGCAGTACTTC
CSARAIQGSYEQYF
>TRBV5-6|NA|TRBD2|TRBJ2-5
TGTGCCAGCAGCTCGTCGGGAGGGTCTGGAGAGACCCAGTACTTC
CASSSSGGSGETQYF
>TRBV12-5|NA|NA|TRBJ2-2
TGTGCTAGTGGGGGGGAGTTCACCGGGGAGCTGTTTTTT
CASGGEFTGELFF
>TRBV20-1|few|NA|TRBJ1-4
TGCAGCGTTAAGGATGGGAGCGATGAAAAACTGTTTTTT
CSVKDGSDEKLFF
>TRBV4-1|few|NA|TRBJ1-5
TGCGCCAGCAGCCAAGATCTAAGGGAGCCCCAGCATTTT
CASSQDLREPQHF
>TRBV5-1|few|NA|TRBJ1-1
TGCGCCAGCAGCTCCTGGGAAGGGGACACTGAAGCTTTCTTT
CASSSWEGDTEAFF
>TRBV7-9|few|TRBD2|TRBJ2-1
TGTGCCAGCACCGGGGGGAATGAGCAGTTCTTC
CASTGGNEQFF
>TRBV20-1|few|NA|TRBJ1-3
TGCAGTGCTAGACCCCTAACCTCTGGAAACACCATATATTTT
CSARPLTSGNTIYF
>TRBV20-1|NA|NA|TRBJ1-6
TGCAGTGCTCTCAGGGACTTTAATTCACCCCTCCACTTT
CSALRDFNSPLHF
>TRBV7-1|once|TRBD2|TRBJ2-5
TGTGCCAGCAGTGACAGCGGGAGGAAAGGAGAGACCCAGTACTTC
CASSDSGRKGETQYF
>TRBV2|NA|NA|TRBJ1-5
TGTGCCAGCAGTGATTACAGGGAGAATCAGCCCCAGCATTTT
CASSDYRENQPQHF
>TRBV19|many|NA|TRBJ2-7
TGTGCCAGTAGTACAGACTGGGAATACGAGCAGTACTTC
CASSTDWEYEQYF
>TRBV7-2|NA|TRBD2|TRBJ2-7
TGTGCCAGCAGCTGGGGGACTAGCGGGGGTGACGAGCAGTACTTC
CASSWGTSGGDEQYF
>TRBV12-3/TRBV12-4|few|NA|TRBJ2-2
TGTGCCAGCAAGTGGGGCGGGGAGCTGTTTTTT
CASKWGGELFF
>TRBV9|NA|TRBD1|TRBJ1-4
TGTGCCAGCAGCGCCGCCGGGACAGGGACTGAAAAACTGTTTTTT
CASSAAGTGTEKLFF
>TRBV20-1|many|NA|TRBJ1-4
TGCAGTGCTACCCCCGAACAGGAAAAACTGTTTTTT
CSATPEQEKLFF
>TRBV19|many|NA|TRBJ1-1
TGTGCCAGTAGCCCAGGCCTTGCCACTGAAGCTTTCTTT
CASSPGLATEAFF
>TRBV24-1|NA|NA|TRBJ1-5
TGTGCCACGGACCTATCCCGGGACCGCAATCAGCCCCAGCATTTT
CATDLSRDRNQPQHF
>TRBV7-9|NA|TRBD1|TRBJ1-5
TGTGCCAGCAGCTCTTCAGGGGGCGAAGAGCCCCAGCATTTT
CASSSSGGEEPQHF
>TRBV19|many|NA|TRBJ2-7
TGTGCCAGTAGAAAACACGACGGCCACGAGCAGTACTTC
CASRKHDGHEQYF
>TRBV7-9|NA|NA|TRBJ2-5
TGTGCCGGGACCCGCTATCAAGAGACCCAGTACTTC
CAGTRYQETQYF
>TRBV7-9|NA|NA|TRBJ2-7
TGTGCCAGCAGCTCCCTGGACCCTGGAGGATCCTACGAGCAGTACTTC
CASSSLDPGGSYEQYF
>TRBV3-1|many|TRBD1|TRBJ1-6
TGTGCCAGCAGCCAGAACAGGGGTTCACCCCTCCACTTT
CASSQNRGSPLHF
>TRBV19|few|NA|TRBJ1-1
TGTGCCAGTAGTTATCCGGACACGAACACTGAAGCTTTCTTT
CASSYPDTNTEAFF
>TRBV20-1|NA|TRBD2|TRBJ2-5
TGCAGTGCCAATGACGCGGGGAGGGGCGAGACCCAGTACTTC
CSANDAGRGETQYF
>TRBV2|many|NA|TRBJ2-7
TGTGCCAGCAGTGTGTTCACCTACGAGCAGTACTTC
CASSVFTYEQYF
>TRBV20-1|NA|NA|TRBJ1-1
TGCAGTGCTAGATTGCTCGGTCCGGTGGGCACTGAAGCTTTCTTT
CSARLLGPVGTEAFF
>TRBV7-8|many|NA|TRBJ2-2
TGTGCCAGCAGCTTGGGGACACATAACACCGGGGAGCTGTTTTTT
CASSLGTHNTGELFF
>TRBV29-1|few|NA|TRBJ1-1
TGCAGCGTTGGGACGGCGGCCACTGAAGCTTTCTTT
CSVGTAATEAFF
>TRBV7-6|NA|NA|TRBJ2-1
TGTGCCAGCACCACCTCGGGGGAGCAGTTCTTC
CASTTSGEQFF
>TRBV25-1|few|TRBD2|TRBJ2-5
TGTGCCAGCAGTGGTACTAGCGGGGGCTCGGGAGAGACCCAGTACTTC
CASSGTSGGSGETQYF
>TRBV2|few|NA|TRBJ2-7
TGTGCCAGCACGGCCGCCATCCCTCTCTACGAGCAGTACTTC
CASTAAIPLYEQYF
>TRBV20-1|NA|NA|TRBJ1-1
TGCAGTGCAACAGCTACCGTTGAAGCTTTCTTT
CSATATVEAFF
>TRBV10-3|NA|NA|TRBJ1-6
TGTGCCATCAGTGAGGACACAAATTCACCCCTCCACTTT
CAISEDTNSPLHF
>TRBV7-9|few|NA|TRBJ2-7
TGCGCCAGCAGCGCCGCATCTTCAGGCTACGAGCAGTACTTC
CASSAASSGYEQYF